The 24 T cell receptor beta chains presented below share a single source sample, sequenced in a study of blood T cell repertoires in COVID-19. Profiled with immunoSEQ multiplex PCR; TCRdb holds only in-frame clones, not every one. This sample yields roughly 100,000 clones, of which approximately 87% are seen a single time; around 16% belongs to the top ten. The sequenced material came from peripheral blood. These receptors originate from a middle-aged man with acute or convalescent COVID-19.

A few counts support this clone. The chain has TRBV5-1 and TRBJ2-7, with 11 bases aligning to TRBD2. Unmatched junction bases numbered 7, after V lost 5 bases and J lost 6 bases. This CDR3 has 14 residues. CDR1 is SGHRS and CDR2 is YFSETQ in the germline V gene. For the CDR3, the DNA is TGCGCCAGCAGTCCTCGACTAGCGGGGCTCGAGCAGTACTTC. Its protein is CASSPRLAGLEQYF.

This chain uses TRBV9 with TRBJ2-1, with TRBD2 identical over 7 bases. Unmatched junction bases numbered 4, after V lost 0 bases and J lost 1 base. The CDR3 covers 16 residues. The germline V gene encodes CDR1 SGDLS and CDR2 YYNGEE. In DNA, the CDR3 is TGTGCCAGCAGCGTAGCTCGGGGGGAGTCCTACAATGAGCAGTTCTTC. The encoded protein is CASSVARGESYNEQFF.

This clone came up a few times. The V call is TRBV15, the J call TRBJ2-2; a possible D gene is TRBD2 (6 bases). The CDR3 sequence is 13 residues long. Trimming took off 3 bases at V and 7 bases at J, with 9 bases between the two ends. CDR1 LNHNV and CDR2 YYDKDF come from the germline V gene (reference sequence). CDR3 amino acids: CATSRLGSGELFF. DNA for the CDR3: TGTGCCACCAGCAGGCTCGGGAGCGGGGAGCTGTTTTTT.

The rearrangement links TRBV6-2 or TRBV6-3 to TRBJ2-7, with no clear D. Germline V gene sequence: CDR1 MNHEY, CDR2 SVGEGT. Trimming removed 2 bases from V and 5 bases from J, with 4 bases in between. This CDR3 has 11 residues. The DNA of the CDR3 is TGTGCCAGCAGTTACGGCCACGAGCAGTACTTC. This gives the protein CASSYGHEQYF.

This rearrangement joins TRBV10-3 to TRBJ2-5, with 9 bases identical to TRBD1. Germline-derived CDR1 and CDR2 are ENHRY and SYGVKD. The junction had 4 bases not matched to a gene; V was cut back by 6 bases and J by 2 bases. CDR3 length: 14 residues. The CDR3 DNA sequence: TGTGCCATCAGCCGGACAGGGGCGCAAGAGACCCAGTACTTC. It specifies CAISRTGAQETQYF.

The rearrangement uses TRBV5-6 and TRBJ2-5, with D maybe TRBD2 (6 bases). The V and J ends lost 0 bases and 4 bases respectively, with 16 bases between them. The CDR3 runs 16 residues. CDR1 SGHDT and CDR2 YYEEEE come from the germline V gene. CDR3 sequence (DNA): TGTGCCAGCAGCTTGGCGGCAGGGAGGTCCGCAGAGACCCAGTACTTC. This gives the protein CASSLAAGRSAETQYF.

This clone was found once. This chain joins TRBV15 and TRBJ1-5; tentative D call: TRBD1 (6 bases). Germline CDR1 LNHNV, CDR2 YYDKDF (reference sequence). The CDR3 length is 15 residues. Trimming pared 0 bases from V and 6 bases from J, leaving 12 bases between. CDR3 residues: CATSRDAGDRQPQHF. CDR3 coding DNA: TGTGCCACCAGCAGAGATGCAGGGGATCGTCAGCCCCAGCATTTT. Combining the CDR3 with reference TRBV15 and TRBJ1-5 gives the whole variable domain DAMVIQNPRYQVTQFGKPVTLSCSQTLNHNVMYWYQQKSSQAPKLLFHYYDKDFNNEADTPDNFQSRRPNTSFCFLDIRSPGLGDTAMYLCATSRDAGDRQPQHFGDGTRLSIL.

The genes are TRBV7-2 and TRBJ2-3, with TRBD1 matching 8 bases. The V segment lost 5 bases and the J segment 2 bases; nucleotides outside the gene matches: 6. Germline V gene data show CDR1 as SGHTA and CDR2 as FQGNSA. There are 15 residues in the CDR3. The CDR3 sequence is CASSPRTGYTDTQYF. The CDR3 DNA reads TGTGCCAGCAGCCCCCGGACAGGGTACACAGATACGCAGTATTTT. Variable domain in full (rest from reference TRBV7-2 and TRBJ2-3): GAGVSQSPSNKVTEKGKDVELRCDPISGHTALYWYRQSLGQGLEFLIYFQGNSAPDKSGLPSDRFSAERTGGSVSTLTIQRTQQEDSAVYLCASSPRTGYTDTQYFGPGTRLTVL.

This rearrangement joins TRBV7-9 to TRBJ1-4, with 7 bases fitting TRBD1. V was pared by 4 bases and J by 0 bases, with 2 bases of the junction left unmatched. Per the germline V gene, CDR1 is SEHNR and CDR2 is FQNEAQ (reference sequence). The CDR3 spans 15 residues. DNA of the CDR3: TGTGCCAGCAGCTCGACAGGGACAACTAATGAAAAACTGTTTTTT. Amino acid sequence: CASSSTGTTNEKLFF.

In DNA form, the CDR3 reads TGTGCCAGCAGACCCGGGACAGGGAACACCGGGGAGCTGTTTTTT. This gives the protein CASRPGTGNTGELFF. The chain recombines TRBV6-5 with TRBJ2-2, with 8 nucleotides matching TRBD1. The V segment lost 6 bases and the J segment 1 base; nucleotides outside the gene matches: 4. In germline, CDR1 is MNHEY, CDR2 SVGAGI. This CDR3 spans 15 amino acids.

This chain joins TRBV4-1 and TRBJ2-7; TRBD2 aligns across 9 bases. Trimming took 3 bases from V and 0 from J; bases not matched to a gene: 3. This CDR3 contains 15 residues. CDR1 is MGHRA, CDR2 YSYEKL, per germline. CDR3 in amino acids: CASSHLSGGSYEQYF. In nucleotides, the CDR3 is TGCGCCAGCAGCCACCTTAGCGGGGGCTCCTACGAGCAGTACTTC.

The rearrangement joins TRBV3-1 (or the pseudogene TRBV3-2) to TRBJ2-7; 12 bases match TRBD1. The CDR3 sequence is 15 residues long. Germline CDR1 LGHDT, CDR2 YNNKEL (reference sequence). The J segment lost 4 bases and the V segment lost 4 bases, leaving 5 bases of the junction unmatched. CDR3 bases: TGTGCCAGCAGCCTGGGACAGGGGGCGGGGTACGAGCAGTACTTC. This gives the protein CASSLGQGAGYEQYF.

This clone was seen a handful of times. V usage is TRBV2 and J usage is TRBJ2-3; 8 nucleotides align to TRBD2. The ends lost 4 bases at V and 5 bases at J; junction bases unmatched: 8. This CDR3 region has 15 residues. Per the germline V gene, CDR1 is SNHLY and CDR2 is FYNNEI. CDR3 DNA sequence: TGTGCCAGCAGTGCGGGCAGGCTAGCGGGAGATACGCAGTATTTT. It codes for CASSAGRLAGDTQYF.

The chain couples TRBV14 to TRBJ2-5, with a tentative D call TRBD1 (6 bases). This CDR3 contains 16 residues. Per the germline V gene, CDR1 is SGHDN and CDR2 is FVKESK. Trimming pared 2 bases from V and 3 bases from J, leaving 16 bases between. The CDR3 protein is CASSQLKQGQKETQYF. CDR3 nucleotides: TGTGCCAGCAGCCAACTCAAACAGGGACAAAAAGAGACCCAGTACTTC.

V and J are TRBV5-1 and TRBJ1-1; 8 bases are shared with TRBD1. Germline CDR1 is SGHRS and CDR2 is YFSETQ. V shed 0 bases, J shed 4 bases, and the junction held 5 bases outside the gene matches. CDR3 size: 15 residues. The DNA for the CDR3 is TGCGCCAGCAGCTTGGTGCAGGGGGCGGGCACTGAAGCTTTCTTT. Encoded protein: CASSLVQGAGTEAFF.

This chain joins TRBV5-1 and TRBJ2-7, with D perhaps TRBD2 (5 bases). CDR3 length: 13 amino acids. V was cut by 6 bases and J by 4 bases, with 14 bases left in between. The V gene's germline CDR1 is SGHRS and CDR2 YFSETQ. CDR3 loop: CASTQRVGYEQYF. The DNA for the CDR3 is TGCGCCAGCACACAGAGGGTTGGGTACGAGCAGTACTTC.

CDR3 nucleotide sequence: TGCGCCAGCAGCTTGGGTAGCGGGGCGCCCTACGAGCAGTACTTC. Protein product: CASSLGSGAPYEQYF. This chain joins TRBV5-1 and TRBJ2-7, with 8 bases that match TRBD2. The CDR3 sequence is 15 residues long. V shed 0 bases and J 2 bases; nucleotides not matched to a gene: 4. Germline values: CDR1 SGHRS, CDR2 YFSETQ.

The rearrangement links TRBV6-1 to TRBJ1-2; no clear D gene. Germline V lookup: CDR1 MNHNS, CDR2 SASEGT. V gave up 0 bases and J gave up 12 bases, with 17 bases separating them. The CDR3 loop spans 14 amino acids. The CDR3 DNA follows: TGTGCCAGCAGTGAAGCAATTGGCGGCGGCCCGGACACCTTC. Translating gives CASSEAIGGGPDTF.

J is TRBJ2-7 and V is TRBV12-3 or TRBV12-4; TRBD1 might be the D (6 bases). The germline V and J ends were trimmed by 5 bases and 3 bases, with 11 bases remaining between them. The CDR3 contains 13 residues. Here the CDR3 reads CASSPGQNYEQYF. CDR3 DNA: TGTGCCAGCAGTCCGGGACAAAACTACGAGCAGTACTTC.

The chain carries TRBV13 and TRBJ1-2, with 7 positions matching TRBD1. Germline-derived CDR1 and CDR2 are PRHDT and FYEKMQ (reference sequence). J gave up 2 bases and V 5 bases, and 5 bases lay outside the gene matches. The CDR3 contains 14 residues. CDR3 sequence reads: CASSTMTGNYGYTF. The CDR3 DNA follows: TGTGCCAGCAGCACGATGACAGGGAACTATGGCTACACCTTC.

The rearrangement uses TRBV11-2 and TRBJ2-1; D unresolved. The CDR3 extends over 17 amino acids. The V gene lost 0 bases and the J gene lost 5 bases, with 17 bases spanning the gap. The germline CDR1 and CDR2 sequences are SGHAT and FQNNGV. This CDR3 is CASSLDLGSPLHNEQFF. For the CDR3, the DNA is TGTGCCAGCAGCTTAGATCTCGGTAGCCCCCTCCACAATGAGCAGTTCTTC.

The rearrangement uses TRBV5-1 and TRBJ2-3; 7 bases are shared with TRBD2. V shed 0 bases and J 0 bases; nucleotides not matched to a gene: 4. The CDR3 runs to 16 residues. Per the germline V gene, CDR1 is SGHRS and CDR2 is YFSETQ. This CDR3 reads CASSLGSGVSTDTQYF. CDR3 bases: TGCGCCAGCAGCTTGGGGAGCGGGGTAAGCACAGATACGCAGTATTTT.

V and J are TRBV19 and TRBJ2-7, with D tentatively TRBD2 (6 bases). The CDR3 sequence is 16 residues long. V gave up 3 bases and J gave up 1 base, with 16 bases separating them. The germline gives CDR1 LNHDA, CDR2 SQIVND (reference sequence). DNA for the CDR3: TGTGCCAGTAGTATGGGAGGTCTAGCGTTTTCCTACGAGCAGTACTTC. Its translation is CASSMGGLAFSYEQYF.

This rearrangement joins TRBV29-1 to TRBJ2-1; 8 nucleotides agree with TRBD1. This CDR3 has 13 residues. Trimming at V came to 3 bases and at J to 7 bases, leaving 5 bases not matched to a gene. Germline V gene sequence: CDR1 SQVTM, CDR2 ANQGSEA. The CDR3 loop is CSVEPRGLNEQFF. CDR3 DNA: TGCAGCGTTGAGCCCAGGGGGCTGAATGAGCAGTTCTTC.